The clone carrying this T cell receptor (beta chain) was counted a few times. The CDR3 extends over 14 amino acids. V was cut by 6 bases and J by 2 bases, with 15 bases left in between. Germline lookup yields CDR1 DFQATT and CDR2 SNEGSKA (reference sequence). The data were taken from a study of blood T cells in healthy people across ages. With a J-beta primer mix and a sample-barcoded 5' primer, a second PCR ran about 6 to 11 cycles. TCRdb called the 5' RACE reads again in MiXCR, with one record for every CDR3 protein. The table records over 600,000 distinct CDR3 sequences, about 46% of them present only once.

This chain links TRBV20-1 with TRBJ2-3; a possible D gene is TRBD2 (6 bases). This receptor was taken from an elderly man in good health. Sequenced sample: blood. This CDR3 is CSALGTPDTDTQYF. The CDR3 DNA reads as TGCAGTGCCCTCGGGACTCCCGACACAGATACGCAGTATTTT.